One TCR beta chain is described in this entry. Produced via immunoSEQ multiplex PCR; TCRdb's table is partial and in-frame only. This table holds tens of thousands of clones, around 83% found once. This entry comes from a study of OX40 agonist ivuxolimab in advanced cancers. This CDR3 has 14 amino acids. Trimming removed 6 bases from V and 0 bases from J, with 9 bases in between. CDR1 is SEHNR and CDR2 is FQNEAQ in the germline V gene (reference sequence). The V call is TRBV7-9, the J call TRBJ1-3; D ambiguous. The TCR originated in an adult with an advanced solid tumor such as melanoma, head and neck, liver or kidney cancer. Here the sequenced sample was CD4+ or CD8+ T cells sorted from blood, taken in a trial of the OX40 agonist ivuxolimab. The CDR3 sequence: CASSLQSSGNTIYF. CDR3 DNA sequence: TGTGCCAGCAGTCTTCAGAGCTCTGGAAACACCATATATTTT. The full variable domain, its missing parts supplied by reference TRBV7-9 and TRBJ1-3, is DTGVSQNPRHKITKRGQNVTFRCDPISEHNRLYWYRQTLGQGPEFLTYFQNEAQLEKSRLLSDRFSAERPKGSFSTLEIQRTEQGDSAMYLCASSLQSSGNTIYFGEGSWLTVV.